The clone carrying this TCR beta chain was observed a single time. In germline, CDR1 is SGHAT, CDR2 FQNNGV. The J segment lost 4 bases and the V segment lost 6 bases, leaving 12 bases of the junction unmatched. The CDR3 contains 17 residues. TCRdb's copy holds only in-frame clones and misses some; the assay was immunoSEQ multiplex PCR. The data hold tens of thousands of clones, with roughly 80% observed a single time. This entry is derived from a study of T cells in localized non-small cell lung cancer. This receptor was obtained from a female donor at least 60 years old with stage I lung adenocarcinoma. Sample: peripheral blood, taken before any cancer treatment. J is TRBJ2-1 and V is TRBV11-2, with 10 bases aligning to TRBD2. The DNA of the CDR3 is TGTGCCAGCAGAAAATCGTGGGGGACTAGCGTATACAATGAGCAGTTCTTC. Protein sequence: CASRKSWGTSVYNEQFF.